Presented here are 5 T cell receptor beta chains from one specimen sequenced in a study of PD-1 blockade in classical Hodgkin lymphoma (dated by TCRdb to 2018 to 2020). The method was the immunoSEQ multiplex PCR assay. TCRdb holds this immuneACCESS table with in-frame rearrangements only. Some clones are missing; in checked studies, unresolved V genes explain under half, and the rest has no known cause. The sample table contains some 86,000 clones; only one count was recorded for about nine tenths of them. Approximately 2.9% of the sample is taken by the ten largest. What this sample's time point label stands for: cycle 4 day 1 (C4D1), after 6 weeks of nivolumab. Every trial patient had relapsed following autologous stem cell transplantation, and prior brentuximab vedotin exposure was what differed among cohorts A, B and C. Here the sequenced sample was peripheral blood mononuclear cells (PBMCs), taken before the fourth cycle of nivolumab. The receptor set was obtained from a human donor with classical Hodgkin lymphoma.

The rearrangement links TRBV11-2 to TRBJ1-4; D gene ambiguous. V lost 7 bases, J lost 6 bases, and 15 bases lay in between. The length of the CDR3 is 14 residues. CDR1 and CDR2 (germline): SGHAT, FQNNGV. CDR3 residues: CASTLSPGYEKLFF. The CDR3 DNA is TGTGCCAGCACCCTTAGTCCGGGGTATGAAAAACTGTTTTTT.

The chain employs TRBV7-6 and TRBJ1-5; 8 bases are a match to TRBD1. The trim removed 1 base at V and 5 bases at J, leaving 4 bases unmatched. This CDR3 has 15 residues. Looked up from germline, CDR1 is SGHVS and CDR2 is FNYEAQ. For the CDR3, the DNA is TGTGCCAGCAGCTTAGGACAGGGGAGGCATCAGCCCCAGCATTTT. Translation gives CASSLGQGRHQPQHF. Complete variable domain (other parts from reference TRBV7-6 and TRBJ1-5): GAGVSQSPRYKVTKRGQDVALRCDPISGHVSLYWYRQALGQGPEFLTYFNYEAQQDKSGLPNDRFSAERPEGSISTLTIQRTEQRDSAMYRCASSLGQGRHQPQHFGDGTRLSIL.

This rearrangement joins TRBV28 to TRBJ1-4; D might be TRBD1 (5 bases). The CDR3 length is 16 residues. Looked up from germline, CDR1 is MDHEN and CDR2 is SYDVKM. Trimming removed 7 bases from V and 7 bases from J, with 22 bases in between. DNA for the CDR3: TGTGCCAGCACCCTTAGGCGGGGGTCCAGAGGTGAAAAACTGTTTTTT. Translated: CASTLRRGSRGEKLFF.

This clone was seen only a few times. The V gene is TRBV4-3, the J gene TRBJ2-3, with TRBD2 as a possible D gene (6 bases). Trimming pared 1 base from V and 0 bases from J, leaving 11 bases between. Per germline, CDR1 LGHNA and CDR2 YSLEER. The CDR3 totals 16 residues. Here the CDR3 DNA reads TGCGCCAGCAGCCAAGGGTCCGGGGGTAGCACAGATACGCAGTATTTT. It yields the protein CASSQGSGGSTDTQYF.

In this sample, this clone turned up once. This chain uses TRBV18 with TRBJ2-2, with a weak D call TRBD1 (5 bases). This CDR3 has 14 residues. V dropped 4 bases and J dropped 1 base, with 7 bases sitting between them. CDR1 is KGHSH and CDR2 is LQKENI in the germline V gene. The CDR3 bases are TGTGCCAGCTCACTCGACAGGAACACCGGGGAGCTGTTTTTT. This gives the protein CASSLDRNTGELFF.